This T cell receptor beta chain derives from a study of shared clonotypes between healthy human individuals. Terminally differentiated effector memory CD45RA+ cells were excluded from the naive CD8 cells, which were CD45RO-negative and positively selected for CCR7. Repertoires were generated with immunoSEQ multiplex PCR, while TCRdb's copy carries only in-frame clones and drops some. This sample has millions of clones; around 96% occur once, and the top ten carry roughly 1.1%. Material: naive CD8+ T cells sorted from blood. The TCR was taken from a man aged 18 to 30 in good health.

The CDR3 here is CASSSAVDSSGEQFF. The CDR3 DNA follows: TGTGCCAGCAGCTCCGCGGTGGACAGTTCCGGTGAGCAGTTCTTC. The gene calls are TRBV7-9 and TRBJ2-1; possible D gene TRBD1, 6 bases. The CDR3 length is 15 residues. Germline-derived CDR1 and CDR2 are SEHNR and FQNEAQ (reference sequence). V lost 4 bases, J lost 9 bases, and 19 bases lay in between.